The 32 T cell receptor beta chains below come from one sample, sequenced in a study of cytomegalovirus exposure and HLA in healthy donors. Primers for the PCR totalled 60 Vbeta and 13 Jbeta. Some clones are missing from TCRdb's copy, which holds only in-frame ones; the method was immunoSEQ multiplex PCR. The table shows about 140,000 clones, with approximately 77% occurring only once. The specimen sequenced was PBMCs. These receptors were collected from a woman in her fifties or sixties in good health and CMV-seronegative.

The J gene is TRBJ2-3, the V gene TRBV5-1, with TRBD2 matching 9 bases. V gave up 7 bases and J gave up 3 bases; unmatched junction bases: 6. Per the germline V gene, CDR1 is SGHRS and CDR2 is YFSETQ. The CDR3 loop spans 14 amino acids. The CDR3 loop is CASGPGLATDTQYF. The CDR3 coding sequence is TGCGCCAGCGGACCGGGACTAGCAACAGATACGCAGTATTTT.

This clone was recorded only once. This sequence joins TRBV29-1 and TRBJ1-2; TRBD1 matches at 9 bases. The trim removed 7 bases at V and 4 bases at J, leaving 4 bases unmatched. Germline CDR1 SQVTM, CDR2 ANQGSEA. CDR3 length equals 12 residues. CDR3 sequence: CSGGQGSYGYTF. The CDR3 DNA follows: TGCAGCGGAGGACAGGGGAGCTATGGCTACACCTTC. Full variable domain (remainder filled in from reference TRBV29-1 and TRBJ1-2): SAVISQKPSRDICQRGTSLTIQCQVDSQVTMMFWYRQQPGQSLTLIATANQGSEATYESGFVIDKFPISRPNLTFSTLTVSNMSPEDSSIYLCSGGQGSYGYTFGSGTRLTVV.

The chain recombines TRBV19 with TRBJ1-1; TRBD1 is a possible D gene (6 bases). Germline V gene lookup returns CDR1 LNHDA and CDR2 SQIVND (reference sequence). The CDR3 contains 14 residues. Trimming cost V 0 bases and J 11 bases, with 16 bases left between them. The CDR3 protein is CASSIEGRLTGAFF. In DNA, the CDR3 is TGTGCCAGTAGTATAGAAGGCCGACTAACAGGGGCTTTCTTT.

The chain joins TRBV28 to TRBJ2-7; tentatively, D is TRBD1 (5 bases). The CDR3 consists of 14 residues. The V end was cut by 3 bases, the J end by 4 bases, with 13 bases between. Germline V gene data show CDR1 as MDHEN and CDR2 as SYDVKM. CDR3 nucleotide sequence: TGTGCCAGCAGTTTTCTAGGTGGGGCGTACGAGCAGTACTTC. Translation: CASSFLGGAYEQYF.

This clone was counted a few times. The chain employs TRBV2 and TRBJ2-5; 7 nucleotides line up with TRBD2. CDR1 and CDR2 from the germline V gene are SNHLY and FYNNEI. The CDR3 extends over 15 amino acids. The trim removed 6 bases at V and 2 bases at J, leaving 9 bases unmatched. CDR3 sequence (DNA): TGTGCCAGCAGAGAGAGAGCGGGGCCGCAAGAGACCCAGTACTTC. Translation gives CASRERAGPQETQYF.

The chain has TRBV19 and TRBJ2-3, with D possibly matching TRBD2 (5 bases). The CDR3 totals 15 residues. Germline CDR1 is LNHDA and CDR2 is SQIVND (reference sequence). Between the trimmed V and J ends, which lost 5 bases and 3 bases, there was a span of 15 bases. CDR3 in DNA: TGTGCCAGTAGTCCCTCCGGGGTGGGAACAGATACGCAGTATTTT. Translated, it gives CASSPSGVGTDTQYF.

The chain has TRBV15 and TRBJ1-2; D call uncertain. The CDR3 covers 14 residues. Germline values: CDR1 LNHNV, CDR2 YYDKDF (reference sequence). Between the trimmed V and J ends, which lost 2 bases and 4 bases, there was a span of 11 bases. CDR3 nucleotide sequence: TGTGCCACCAGCAGAACAGTTCCAGGCTATGGCTACACCTTC. Amino acids: CATSRTVPGYGYTF. Supplemented by reference TRBV15 and TRBJ1-2, the full variable domain reads DAMVIQNPRYQVTQFGKPVTLSCSQTLNHNVMYWYQQKSSQAPKLLFHYYDKDFNNEADTPDNFQSRRPNTSFCFLDIRSPGLGDTAMYLCATSRTVPGYGYTFGSGTRLTVV.

In regard to this clone: One end of the junction fails to match germline, which may point to a read error. The chain has TRBV29-1 and TRBJ2-7; 9 bases fit TRBD1. CDR1 SQVTM and CDR2 ANQGSEA come from the germline V gene. The CDR3 spans 10 residues. This CDR3 is CSVEWTGAIW. CDR3 coding DNA: TGCAGCGTTGAATGGACAGGGGCAATTTGG.

This clone turned up a few times. The chain couples TRBV30 to TRBJ2-7, with TRBD1 matching 8 bases. CDR1 is GTSNPN and CDR2 is SVGIG in the germline V gene (reference sequence). Losses at the gene ends were 1 base for V and 3 bases for J; bases not matched to a gene: 5. This CDR3 comprises 14 residues. The CDR3 reads CAWSADRGSYEQYF. The CDR3 coding sequence is TGTGCCTGGAGTGCAGACAGGGGTAGCTACGAGCAGTACTTC.

Points on this clone: Mismatch with germline at one junction end may stem from a read error. The rearrangement joins TRBV7-7 to TRBJ2-2; perhaps TRBD1 as D (5 bases). CDR1 is SSHAT, CDR2 FNYEAQ, per germline (reference sequence). The CDR3 spans 14 residues. The CDR3 DNA follows: TGTGCTAGCAGCGTTGACAGCCCAACCGGGGAGCTGTTTTTT. As protein: CASSVDSPTGELFF.

The chain links TRBV7-2 to TRBJ1-1; 10 bases line up with TRBD1. The germline gives CDR1 SGHTA, CDR2 FQGNSA. V shed 5 bases and J 6 bases; nucleotides not matched to a gene: 6. There are 14 residues in the CDR3. The DNA of the CDR3 is TGTGCCAGCAGCGAGTGGACAGGGGGGCCTGAAGCTTTCTTT. This codes for CASSEWTGGPEAFF.

The CDR3 reads CASSQNLPGVLNEKLFF. In nucleotides, the CDR3 is TGCGCCAGCAGCCAAAACCTCCCGGGAGTCCTTAATGAAAAACTGTTTTTT. J is TRBJ1-4 and V is TRBV4-3; no firm D call. V was pared by 2 bases and J by 4 bases, with 17 bases between. This CDR3 comprises 17 residues. Germline V gene data show CDR1 as LGHNA and CDR2 as YSLEER.

J is TRBJ2-4 and V is TRBV5-1, with 8 bases identical to TRBD2. Per germline, CDR1 SGHRS and CDR2 YFSETQ. The CDR3 is 16 amino acids. With V trimmed by 1 base and J by 4 bases, 7 bases remained unmatched. The CDR3 loop reads CASSLLNSGVKNIQYF. The CDR3 DNA is TGCGCCAGCAGCTTGCTGAATAGCGGGGTAAAAAACATTCAGTACTTC.

Only a few counts were recorded for this clone. The chain joins TRBV18 to TRBJ1-1; D may be TRBD1 (6 bases). The CDR3 contains 15 residues. CDR1 is KGHSH, CDR2 LQKENI, per germline. Trimming pared 3 bases from V and 1 base from J, leaving 12 bases between. The CDR3 nucleotides are TGTGCCAGCTCACCCTGGCAGGGGCGGAACACTGAAGCTTTCTTT. It specifies CASSPWQGRNTEAFF. The full variable domain, its missing parts supplied by reference TRBV18 and TRBJ1-1, is NAGVMQNPRHLVRRRGQEARLRCSPMKGHSHVYWYRQLPEEGLKFMVYLQKENIIDESGMPKERFSAEFPKEGPSILRIQQVVRGDSAAYFCASSPWQGRNTEAFFGQGTRLTVV.

The genes are TRBV2 and TRBJ2-4; D perhaps matches TRBD1 (6 bases). Trimming left V 8 bases short and J 4 bases short, with 9 bases between. Germline CDR1 is SNHLY and CDR2 is FYNNEI. CDR3 size: 12 residues. CDR3 coding DNA: TGTGCCAGCCAGGGGCCTAAAAACATTCAGTACTTC. This translates into CASQGPKNIQYF.

J is TRBJ1-1 and V is TRBV7-9, with 7 bases aligning to TRBD1. Germline CDR1 reads SEHNR; CDR2 reads FQNEAQ (reference sequence). The CDR3 totals 16 residues. The V and J ends lost 5 bases and 0 bases, in that order; junction bases with no gene match: 9. CDR3 coding DNA: TGTGCCAGCAGCCGTCGACAGGGAGTTATGAACACTGAAGCTTTCTTT. Protein sequence: CASSRRQGVMNTEAFF. Looking up the rest from reference TRBV7-9 and TRBJ1-1 gives the full variable domain: DTGVSQNPRHKITKRGQNVTFRCDPISEHNRLYWYRQTLGQGPEFLTYFQNEAQLEKSRLLSDRFSAERPKGSFSTLEIQRTEQGDSAMYLCASSRRQGVMNTEAFFGQGTRLTVV.

CDR3 coding DNA: TGTGCCAGCAGCCCTCGCCCTAGCGGCGCCTCCTACGAGCAGTACTTC. It translates to CASSPRPSGASYEQYF. The rearrangement links TRBV4-2 to TRBJ2-7; TRBD2 aligns across 7 bases. CDR1 LGHNA and CDR2 YNFKEQ come from the germline V gene. The CDR3 runs to 16 residues. The ends lost 4 bases at V and 0 bases at J; junction bases unmatched: 9.

This chain uses TRBV9 with TRBJ2-1; weak D call: TRBD2 (7 bases). The CDR3 has 15 amino acids. V lost 4 bases and J 7 bases, leaving 18 bases between the germline ends. Germline loops: CDR1 SGDLS, CDR2 YYNGEE. CDR3 bases: TGTGCCAGCAGCTCAGAGGGGGGGCCAAGGAATGAGCAGTTCTTC. Its protein product is CASSSEGGPRNEQFF.

CDR3 sequence (DNA): TGCAGCGTTGGGGGCGGGGGGGAGACCCAGTACTTC. Its translation is CSVGGGGETQYF. The chain carries TRBV29-1 and TRBJ2-5, with 8 bases identical to TRBD2. Trimming at V came to 4 bases and at J to 5 bases, leaving 3 bases not matched to a gene. This CDR3 is 12 amino acids long. From germline, CDR1 is SQVTM and CDR2 ANQGSEA.

V usage is TRBV11-2 and J usage is TRBJ2-5; TRBD1 might be the D (5 bases). This CDR3 has 15 residues. Between the trimmed V and J ends, which lost 1 base and 2 bases, there was a span of 11 bases. Germline CDR1 and CDR2: SGHAT and FQNNGV. CDR3 region: CASSLAPGPQETQYF. The DNA for the CDR3 is TGTGCCAGCAGCTTAGCCCCAGGGCCGCAAGAGACCCAGTACTTC.

The sample holds one count of this clone. The gene calls are TRBV5-1 and TRBJ2-5; 7 bases match TRBD1. Near its end, the DNA agrees better with TRBJ2-7, so the J call may be wrong. This CDR3 has 14 amino acids. Per germline, CDR1 SGHRS and CDR2 YFSETQ. The CDR3 protein is CASSNSGQNYEQYF. The CDR3 region has the DNA TGCGCCAGCAGCAACTCGGGACAGAACTACGAGCAGTACTTC.

The rearrangement links TRBV28 to TRBJ2-7; TRBD1 is a possible D gene (6 bases). CDR1 MDHEN and CDR2 SYDVKM come from the germline V gene. The CDR3 totals 14 residues. The ends were cut back, 7 bases at V and 2 bases at J, with 15 bases in the middle. This CDR3 reads CASTPGRGPYEQYF. CDR3 coding DNA: TGTGCCAGCACTCCGGGCAGGGGACCCTACGAGCAGTACTTC.

J is TRBJ1-1 and V is TRBV6-1; D is possibly TRBD1 (6 bases). The V and J ends lost 5 bases and 3 bases respectively, with 13 bases between them. CDR1 and CDR2 (germline): MNHNS, SASEGT. CDR3 length equals 14 residues. The CDR3 sequence: CASSLGAGDTEAFF. CDR3 coding DNA: TGTGCCAGCAGTCTGGGGGCGGGGGACACTGAAGCTTTCTTT.

The gene calls are TRBV28 and TRBJ2-5; D not certain. The V and J ends lost 3 bases and 4 bases respectively, with 6 bases between them. The CDR3 has 12 residues. Germline CDR1 is MDHEN and CDR2 is SYDVKM. In DNA, the CDR3 is TGTGCCAGCAGTTTTTCTCGAGAGACCCAGTACTTC. Translation gives CASSFSRETQYF.

The chain joins TRBV4-1 to TRBJ1-1, with 11 bases lining up with TRBD1. Trimming cost V 1 base and J 4 bases; bases outside gene matches: 11. The germline V gene encodes CDR1 MGHRA and CDR2 YSYEKL. The CDR3 is made up of 18 amino acids. The CDR3 nucleotides are TGCGCCAGCAGCCAAGTACGACTCTTCGGGACAGGGGGCACTGAAGCTTTCTTT. This translates into CASSQVRLFGTGGTEAFF.

This rearrangement joins TRBV29-1 to TRBJ1-4, with TRBD1 identical over 7 bases. Germline V lookup: CDR1 SQVTM, CDR2 ANQGSEA. The junction had 14 bases not matched to a gene; V was cut back by 7 bases and J by 6 bases. The CDR3 extends over 15 amino acids. CDR3 residues: CSATQQGIGHEKLFF. The CDR3 DNA is TGCAGCGCCACTCAACAGGGGATTGGGCATGAAAAACTGTTTTTT.

The sample holds a few counts of this clone. V gene TRBV7-2 combines with J gene TRBJ2-7, with TRBD1 matching over 12 bases. J was trimmed by 7 bases and V by 5 bases; bases with no gene match: 9. Germline lookup yields CDR1 SGHTA and CDR2 FQGNSA. This CDR3 spans 15 amino acids. For the CDR3, the DNA is TGTGCCAGCAGCGGGACAGGGGGCGCACCGGGGGAGCAGTACTTC. This sequence encodes CASSGTGGAPGEQYF.

This clone was recorded once. J is TRBJ1-5 and V is TRBV6-1, with a possible D match to TRBD1 (6 bases). This CDR3 comprises 19 residues. CDR1 MNHNS and CDR2 SASEGT come from the germline V gene. V was clipped by 3 bases and J by 3 bases, with 24 bases between them. CDR3 in amino acids: CASSDPDGGAGGSNQPQHF. CDR3 DNA sequence: TGTGCCAGCAGTGATCCCGACGGGGGCGCGGGGGGGTCCAATCAGCCCCAGCATTTT.

The chain links TRBV15 to TRBJ1-1; TRBD1 aligns across 7 bases. There are 14 residues in the CDR3. Germline CDR1 and CDR2: LNHNV and YYDKDF (reference sequence). V lost 4 bases and J lost 3; bases outside the gene matches: 5. The CDR3 DNA reads TGTGCCACCAGCATAGACAGGGCCCACACTGAAGCTTTCTTT. Its protein is CATSIDRAHTEAFF.

The chain has TRBV28 and TRBJ2-3; D is unclear. CDR3 length equals 13 residues. CDR1 is MDHEN and CDR2 is SYDVKM in the germline V gene. The V gene lost 2 bases and the J gene lost 8 bases, with 11 bases spanning the gap. The CDR3 reads CASSLANSGTQYF. The CDR3 DNA follows: TGTGCCAGCAGTTTAGCGAACAGTGGTACGCAGTATTTT.

V and J are TRBV5-3 and TRBJ2-1, with 9 bases fitting TRBD1. TRBV5-3 is assigned to the ORF class and has an uncertain function. The J segment lost 6 bases and the V segment lost 3 bases, leaving 4 bases of the junction unmatched. The CDR3 length is 14 residues. As DNA, the CDR3 is TGTGCCAGAAGCTCTGCGGGACAGGGCAATGAGCAGTTCTTC. Amino acids: CARSSAGQGNEQFF.

Turning to this clone: Mismatch with germline at one junction end may stem from a read error. The rearrangement links TRBV14 to TRBJ2-7, with TRBD2 matching over 8 bases. Looked up from germline, CDR1 is SGHDN and CDR2 is FVKESK. The CDR3 runs 17 residues. CDR3 DNA: TGTGCCAGCAGCGAAGACGTGGCGGGGGGCCTCCGCTACGAGCAGTACTTC. Its translation: CASSEDVAGGLRYEQYF.